The 20 T cell receptor beta chains given below trace back to one sample, sequenced in a study of molecular identifiers for immune sequencing clone quantification. MiXCR, applied by TCRdb to the PCR reads, yields one record per CDR3 protein. The sample yields just under 650,000 distinct CDR3 sequences, about 20% seen once. What was sequenced was naive CD8+ T cells from blood, with Jurkat cell RNA spiked in. Described subset: FACS-sorted CD8+CD4-CCR7+CD45RA+ naive T cells. Receptor source: a human donor in good health. Some libraries in this study had Jurkat cell RNA spiked in.

About this clonotype itself: A read error may explain this, as a much larger clone is one base away. The J gene is TRBJ2-3, the V gene TRBV2; TRBD2 is a possible D gene (6 bases). The length of the CDR3 is 12 residues. V lost 8 bases, J lost 5 bases, and 11 bases lay in between. Germline CDR1 reads SNHLY; CDR2 reads FYNNEI. In nucleotides, the CDR3 is TGTGCCAGCTTCGGGGGTAGAGATACGCAGTATTTT. It encodes CASFGGRDTQYF.

This sequence joins TRBV20-1 and TRBJ2-1; 12 positions match TRBD2. From germline, CDR1 is DFQATT and CDR2 SNEGSKA (reference sequence). The CDR3 extends over 16 amino acids. After removal of 0 bases from V and 7 bases from J, the junction contained 7 bases not matched to a gene. CDR3 sequence (DNA): TGCAGTGCTAGAGATAGGGCTAGCGGGAGGGAAAATGAGCAGTTCTTC. It codes for CSARDRASGRENEQFF.

This clonotype appeared many times. In nucleotides, the CDR3 is TGTGCCAGCAGCTTCTGGGGGGGGTCCCAAGAGACCCAGTACTTC. Protein product: CASSFWGGSQETQYF. The chain recombines TRBV5-4 with TRBJ2-5; 7 positions match TRBD2. Germline V gene lookup returns CDR1 SGHNT and CDR2 YYREEE (reference sequence). The CDR3 totals 15 residues. The V gene end was trimmed by 2 bases and the J gene end by 1 base; junction bases not matched to a gene: 5.

On this clonotype: The CDR3 carries no conserved terminal phenylalanine or tryptophan, so it likely arises from a read error. The chain joins TRBV7-2 to TRBJ2-7; 9 bases fit TRBD1. The CDR3 totals 15 residues. V shed 5 bases and J 4 bases; nucleotides not matched to a gene: 9. Looked up from germline, CDR1 is SGHTA and CDR2 is FQGNSA. The CDR3 sequence: CASSRSGTGIYEQYL. CDR3 nucleotide sequence: TGTGCCAGCAGCCGATCCGGGACAGGGATTTACGAGCAGTACCTC.

As regards this clonotype: Just one base apart from a much larger clone, this may be a read error. The chain is built from TRBV27 and TRBJ1-2; 9 nucleotides agree with TRBD1. Per germline, CDR1 MNHEY and CDR2 SMNVEV (reference sequence). The CDR3 covers 13 residues. The CDR3 reads CVSSLRTGAGYTF. In DNA form, the CDR3 reads TGTGTCAGCAGTCTACGGACAGGGGCTGGCTACACCTTC.

About this clonotype: A single base separates this from a much larger clone, so it may be a read error. The CDR3 sequence: CATCGELYEQYF. CDR3 in DNA: TGTGCCACCTGTGGCGAACTCTACGAGCAGTACTTC. The chain carries TRBV24-1 and TRBJ2-7; D gene unclear. The V and J ends lost 9 bases and 3 bases respectively, with 11 bases between them. The CDR3 is 12 residues long. Germline CDR1 reads KGHDR; CDR2 reads SFDVKD.

A word on this clonotype: This may stem from a read error, because a much larger clone lies one nucleotide away. V is TRBV7-3 and J is TRBJ2-7; TRBD2 agrees at 7 bases. The ends lost 6 bases at V and 4 bases at J; junction bases unmatched: 12. Germline assignment: CDR1 SGHTA and CDR2 FQGTGA. This CDR3 is 15 amino acids long. The CDR3 sequence: CASRGSGLRVYEQYF. The CDR3 nucleotides read TGTGCCAGCAGGGGTTCGGGACTAAGGGTGTACGAGCAGTACTTC. The entire variable domain, with the rest obtained from reference TRBV7-3 and TRBJ2-7, is as follows: GAGVSQTPSNKVTEKGKYVELRCDPISGHTALYWYRQSLGQGPEFLIYFQGTGAADDSGLPNDRFFAVRPEGSVSTLKIQRTERGDSAVYLCASRGSGLRVYEQYFGPGTRLTVT.

Notes on this clonotype: A clone one base away is much larger, so this may be a read error. This sequence joins TRBV7-6 and TRBJ2-7; D is possibly TRBD2 (6 bases). Deletions cut 0 bases from V and 3 bases from J, with 15 bases between. The CDR3 has 16 residues. Germline loops: CDR1 SGHVS, CDR2 FNYEAQ. The CDR3 reads CASSLAVGRGIYEQYF. For the CDR3, the DNA is TGTGCCAGCAGCTTAGCAGTGGGACGGGGGATCTACGAGCAGTACTTC.

The table lists this clonotype with many counts. The gene calls are TRBV7-9 and TRBJ2-5; 11 nucleotides match TRBD2. CDR1 and CDR2 (germline): SEHNR, FQNEAQ (reference sequence). The J segment lost 4 bases and the V segment lost 6 bases, leaving 4 bases of the junction unmatched. The CDR3 runs 14 residues. The CDR3 region has the DNA TGTGCCAGCAGGACTAGCGGGACCTCAGAGACCCAGTACTTC. It is translated as CASRTSGTSETQYF.

To note about this clonotype: This may be a read error: a much more frequent sequence differs by one nucleotide. The chain is built from TRBV11-2 and TRBJ2-7; the D gene is possibly TRBD2 (6 bases). Germline V gene lookup returns CDR1 SGHAT and CDR2 FQNNGV. Trimming shortened V by 4 bases and J by 3 bases, and 19 bases separated the two germline ends. This CDR3 region has 16 residues. CDR3 residues: CASSSLLAGLLYEQYF. In DNA, the CDR3 is TGTGCCAGCAGCTCGCTCCTCGCGGGGCTCCTCTACGAGCAGTACTTC.

This rearrangement joins TRBV4-2 to TRBJ2-1; 7 bases align to TRBD2. The germline gives CDR1 LGHNA, CDR2 YNFKEQ. V gave up 5 bases and J gave up 5 bases; unmatched junction bases: 0. The CDR3 is made up of 12 amino acids. The CDR3 here is CASSGLDNEQFF. Written as DNA, the CDR3 is TGTGCCAGCAGCGGACTAGACAATGAGCAGTTCTTC.

Ten or more counts support this clonotype. The chain joins TRBV4-3 to TRBJ1-5; D may be TRBD1 (6 bases). Germline V lookup: CDR1 LGHNA, CDR2 YSLEER. There are 16 residues in the CDR3. Trimming removed 0 bases at V and 2 bases at J, with 11 bases between. CDR3 residues: CASSQDSSGGNQPQHF. CDR3 in DNA: TGCGCCAGCAGCCAAGATTCTTCAGGGGGCAATCAGCCCCAGCATTTT.

This clonotype was counted at least ten times. This chain joins TRBV29-1 and TRBJ2-7; D unresolved. Germline values: CDR1 SQVTM, CDR2 ANQGSEA. This CDR3 contains 12 residues. The ends were cut back, 6 bases at V and 3 bases at J, with 12 bases in the middle. This CDR3 is CSVPGPGYEQYF. CDR3 DNA: TGCAGCGTCCCTGGCCCCGGCTACGAGCAGTACTTC.

This clonotype has only a few counts. The chain employs TRBV9 and TRBJ1-1; D is possibly TRBD1 (6 bases). The CDR3 contains 14 residues. The germline V gene has CDR1 SGDLS and CDR2 YYNGEE. Trimming removed 0 bases at V and 8 bases at J, with 14 bases between. The CDR3 DNA reads TGTGCCAGCAGCGTAGAGGGGGGGGCCCCCGAAGCTTTCTTT. As protein: CASSVEGGAPEAFF.

This clonotype showed up many times. The chain couples TRBV29-1 to TRBJ1-1; D is possibly TRBD1 (6 bases). CDR1 is SQVTM and CDR2 is ANQGSEA in the germline V gene. V was clipped by 4 bases and J by 3 bases, with 24 bases between them. The CDR3 sequence is 17 residues long. CDR3 nucleotide sequence: TGCAGCGTTGCTTACATTACAGGGTTCGGAAAGGACACTGAAGCTTTCTTT. It yields the protein CSVAYITGFGKDTEAFF.

This clonotype was seen many times. The chain couples TRBV6-2 or TRBV6-3 to TRBJ1-1; D not resolved. The CDR3 runs to 12 residues. V was cut by 2 bases and J by 7 bases, with 8 bases left in between. CDR1 is MNHEY, CDR2 SVGEGT, per germline. The CDR3 DNA follows: TGTGCCAGCAGTTACGCGAGGAGTGAAGCTTTCTTT. As protein: CASSYARSEAFF.

This clonotype has just a few counts. The chain combines TRBV6-2 or TRBV6-3 with TRBJ2-1, with unresolved D. The germline V gene has CDR1 MNHEY and CDR2 SVGEGT. V was pared by 2 bases and J by 0 bases, with 14 bases between. The CDR3 is 17 amino acids. CDR3 sequence reads: CASSYGEGLSSYNEQFF. The CDR3 DNA follows: TGTGCCAGCAGTTACGGGGAAGGTCTGAGCTCCTACAATGAGCAGTTCTTC.

A remark on this clonotype: This may arise from a read error, as a much more abundant clone is one base away. The chain links TRBV4-1 to TRBJ2-7; the D gene is possibly TRBD1 (5 bases). Per the germline V gene, CDR1 is MGHRA and CDR2 is YSYEKL. The CDR3 covers 13 residues. CDR3 sequence: CANSQGPAYEQYF. In nucleotides, the CDR3 is TGCGCCAACAGCCAGGGCCCGGCCTACGAGCAGTACTTC.

There are many counts of this clonotype. The V and J genes are TRBV4-3 and TRBJ2-7; TRBD1 agrees at 12 bases. Germline V gives CDR1 LGHNA, CDR2 YSLEER. With V trimmed by 4 bases and J by 6 bases, 4 bases remained unmatched. The CDR3 has 14 residues. For the CDR3, the DNA is TGCGCCAGCAGCCCGGGACAGGGGGCTGGCGAGCAGTACTTC. It specifies CASSPGQGAGEQYF.

This clonotype was observed a few times. The rearrangement joins TRBV30 to TRBJ2-7; TRBD2 matches 7 bases. V gave up 2 bases and J gave up 1 base; unmatched junction bases: 8. The CDR3 spans 15 residues. CDR1 and CDR2 from the germline V gene are GTSNPN and SVGIG (reference sequence). CDR3 region: CAWSPQGEGSYEQYF. CDR3 DNA: TGTGCCTGGAGTCCCCAAGGGGAGGGATCCTACGAGCAGTACTTC.